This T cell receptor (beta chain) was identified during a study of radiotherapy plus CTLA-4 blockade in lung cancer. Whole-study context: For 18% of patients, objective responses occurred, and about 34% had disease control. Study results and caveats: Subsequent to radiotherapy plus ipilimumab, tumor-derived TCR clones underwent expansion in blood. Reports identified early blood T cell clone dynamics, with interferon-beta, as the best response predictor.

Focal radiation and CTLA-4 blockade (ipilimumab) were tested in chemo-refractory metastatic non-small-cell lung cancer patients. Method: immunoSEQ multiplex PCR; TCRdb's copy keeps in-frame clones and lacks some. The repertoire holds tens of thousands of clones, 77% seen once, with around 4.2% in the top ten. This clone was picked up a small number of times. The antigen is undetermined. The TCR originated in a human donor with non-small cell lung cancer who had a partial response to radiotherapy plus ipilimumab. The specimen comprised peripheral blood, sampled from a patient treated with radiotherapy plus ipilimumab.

The CDR3 is CSVGQGHNQPQHF. The CDR3 region has the DNA TGCAGCGTGGGACAGGGTCACAATCAGCCCCAGCATTTT. The rearrangement joins TRBV29-1 to TRBJ1-5; 9 bases fit TRBD1. Germline V gives CDR1 SQVTM, CDR2 ANQGSEA. This CDR3 is built from 13 residues. Losses at the gene ends were 6 bases for V and 3 bases for J; bases not matched to a gene: 3.